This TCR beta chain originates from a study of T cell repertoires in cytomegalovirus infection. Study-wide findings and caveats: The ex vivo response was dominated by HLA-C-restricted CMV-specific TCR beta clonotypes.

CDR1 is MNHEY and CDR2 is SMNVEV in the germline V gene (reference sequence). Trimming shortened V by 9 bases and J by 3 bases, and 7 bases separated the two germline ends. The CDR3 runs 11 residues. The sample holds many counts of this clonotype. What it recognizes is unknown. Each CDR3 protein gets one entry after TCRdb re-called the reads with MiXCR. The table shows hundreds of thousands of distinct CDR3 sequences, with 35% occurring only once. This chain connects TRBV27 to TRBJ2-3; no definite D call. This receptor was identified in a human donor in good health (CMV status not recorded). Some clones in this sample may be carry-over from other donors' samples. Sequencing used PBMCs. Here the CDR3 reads CASRRTDTQYF. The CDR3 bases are TGTGCCAGTCGGAGAACAGATACGCAGTATTTT.